The 20 T cell receptor beta chains below all came from one sample that was sequenced in a study of cytomegalovirus exposure and HLA in healthy donors. Primers for the PCR totalled 60 Vbeta and 13 Jbeta. This table comes from immunoSEQ multiplex PCR, and its TCRdb copy is limited to in-frame clones, with some not included. Found here are 190,000 or so clones, roughly 78% of them singletons; the top ten hold 0.65%. The sample was PBMCs. The receptors were sampled from a boy aged 5-17 years in good health and CMV-seronegative.

The chain employs TRBV7-2 and TRBJ1-2; 9 bases align to TRBD1. The germline CDR1 and CDR2 sequences are SGHTA and FQGNSA. The V and J ends lost 1 base and 4 bases, in that order; junction bases with no gene match: 4. The CDR3 spans 15 residues. This CDR3 is CASSLGTGVTYGYTF. CDR3 coding DNA: TGTGCCAGCAGCTTAGGGACAGGGGTAACCTATGGCTACACCTTC.

Concerning this clone: Other DNA sequences in this specimen translate into the identical CDR3. This chain uses TRBV30 with TRBJ1-2; 8 bases line up with TRBD1. Trimming removed 3 bases from V and 4 bases from J; junction bases left unmatched: 4. The CDR3 runs to 13 residues. The germline V gene has CDR1 GTSNPN and CDR2 SVGIG (reference sequence). The CDR3 reads CAWSRDRPYGYTF. The CDR3 DNA reads as TGTGCCTGGAGCCGGGACAGGCCCTATGGCTACACCTTC.

This clone was seen once. The chain uses TRBV18 and TRBJ1-1, with TRBD1 matching 8 bases. Looked up from germline, CDR1 is KGHSH and CDR2 is LQKENI. This CDR3 spans 15 amino acids. Trimming cost V 3 bases and J 4 bases; bases outside gene matches: 7. CDR3 sequence (DNA): TGTGCCAGCTCACCGGCGACAGGGGAGGGCACTGAAGCTTTCTTT. Amino acid sequence: CASSPATGEGTEAFF.

The V and J genes are TRBV7-9 and TRBJ1-1; D is unclear. Trimming removed 2 bases from V and 7 bases from J, with 14 bases in between. The CDR3 is 14 residues long. Looked up from germline, CDR1 is SEHNR and CDR2 is FQNEAQ (reference sequence). CDR3 bases: TGTGCCAGCAGCTTAAGTATCGGACGGGGTGAAGCTTTCTTT. This encodes CASSLSIGRGEAFF.

This clone was observed a handful of times. CDR3 bases: TGTGCCAGCAGCCTCGCGGGGGCAGGAGACACCGGGGAGCTGTTTTTT. Translating gives CASSLAGAGDTGELFF. This rearrangement joins TRBV7-9 to TRBJ2-2, with D maybe TRBD2 (7 bases). Deletions cut 5 bases from V and 3 bases from J, with 16 bases between. Per germline, CDR1 SEHNR and CDR2 FQNEAQ (reference sequence). CDR3 length: 16 residues.

The gene calls are TRBV15 and TRBJ1-5; the D is unclear. Germline assignment: CDR1 LNHNV and CDR2 YYDKDF (reference sequence). The length of the CDR3 is 15 residues. Trimming shortened V by 0 bases and J by 6 bases, and 12 bases separated the two germline ends. CDR3 in amino acids: CATSRDKAGVQPQHF. CDR3 coding DNA: TGTGCCACCAGCAGAGATAAGGCGGGTGTTCAGCCCCAGCATTTT.

This chain uses TRBV6-6 with TRBJ2-7, with D tentatively TRBD1 (5 bases). The CDR3 extends over 15 amino acids. Germline CDR1 and CDR2: MNHNY and SVGAGI (reference sequence). V was pared by 1 base and J by 2 bases, with 12 bases between. In DNA, the CDR3 is TGTGCCAGCAGTTACTACCAAGGACAAACCTACGAGCAGTACTTC. Translating gives CASSYYQGQTYEQYF.

The rearrangement uses TRBV21-1 and TRBJ2-1; TRBD1, the table's D call, was not compared with the DNA. TRBV21-1 is assigned pseudogene status. The CDR3 contains 17 residues. CDR3 sequence: CASSIGTGLQRNNEQFF. The CDR3, as DNA: TGTGCCAGCAGCATTGGGACAGGTCTTCAAAGGAACAATGAGCAGTTCTTC.

This rearrangement joins TRBV12-5 to TRBJ2-7; 8 bases align to TRBD1. After removal of 7 bases from V and 6 bases from J, the junction contained 23 bases not matched to a gene. The CDR3 is 18 amino acids. CDR1 and CDR2 (germline): LGHNT, FRNRAP. DNA for the CDR3: TGTGCTAGTGAATTATTCCCCCCAAAGGACAGGGAGATGGGCGAGCAGTACTTC. This sequence encodes CASELFPPKDREMGEQYF.

This clone was counted a single time. The V call is TRBV5-4, the J call TRBJ2-2, with D possibly matching TRBD2 (5 bases). Deletions cut 4 bases from V and 9 bases from J, with 19 bases between. CDR3 size: 15 residues. CDR1 is SGHNT and CDR2 is YYREEE in the germline V gene (reference sequence). CDR3 DNA: TGTGCCAGCAGCCCCGGGCCGGGAAGCGGCCGGGAGCTGTTTTTT. Amino acid sequence: CASSPGPGSGRELFF.

V is TRBV4-3 and J is TRBJ2-7, with TRBD1 matching 8 bases. The CDR3 is 14 amino acids. V shed 1 base, J shed 4 bases, and the junction held 3 bases outside the gene matches. Germline V gene data show CDR1 as LGHNA and CDR2 as YSLEER. In DNA, the CDR3 is TGCGCCAGCAGCCAAGGGACAGGGAGGTACGAGCAGTACTTC. Translating it yields CASSQGTGRYEQYF.

The chain combines TRBV25-1 with TRBJ2-6; a weak D match, TRBD2 (5 bases). V was cut by 4 bases and J by 3 bases, with 16 bases left in between. The CDR3 runs to 17 residues. CDR1 and CDR2 from the germline V gene are MGHDK and SYGVNS. The CDR3 reads CASSGPPRVVGANVLTF. The DNA of the CDR3 is TGTGCCAGCAGTGGCCCCCCGCGGGTGGTTGGGGCCAACGTCCTGACTTTC.

This clone occurred once. The chain recombines TRBV5-4 with TRBJ2-1, with 11 nucleotides matching TRBD2. Looked up from germline, CDR1 is SGHNT and CDR2 is YYREEE (reference sequence). CDR3 length equals 16 residues. V shed 3 bases, J shed 4 bases, and the junction held 6 bases outside the gene matches. CDR3 nucleotide sequence: TGTGCCAGCAGCTCGTTACTAGCGGGGGATTACAATGAGCAGTTCTTC. It yields the protein CASSSLLAGDYNEQFF.

V is TRBV29-1 and J is TRBJ1-3; weak D call: TRBD1 (5 bases). Germline CDR1 and CDR2: SQVTM and ANQGSEA. This CDR3 has 13 residues. Between the trimmed V and J ends, which lost 4 bases and 2 bases, there was a span of 9 bases. The CDR3 DNA reads TGCAGCGTTGTGGGGGGGACTGGAAACACCATATATTTT. Its protein is CSVVGGTGNTIYF.

V usage is TRBV10-2 and J usage is TRBJ1-2; D uncertain. The CDR3 contains 15 residues. The V end was cut by 8 bases, the J end by 5 bases, with 21 bases between. Germline V gene lookup returns CDR1 WSHSY and CDR2 SAAADI. The CDR3 protein is CASENDPTSIYGYTF. The CDR3 DNA sequence: TGCGCCAGCGAAAACGACCCCACTAGCATATATGGCTACACCTTC.

The gene calls are TRBV7-2 and TRBJ1-1; D is undetermined. V was clipped by 1 base and J by 1 base, with 7 bases between them. This CDR3 spans 14 amino acids. CDR1 is SGHTA, CDR2 FQGNSA, per germline. The CDR3 DNA sequence: TGTGCCAGCAGCTTAGGTCCCGGGAACACTGAAGCTTTCTTT. Protein product: CASSLGPGNTEAFF.

This clone was observed a few times. This chain connects TRBV29-1 to TRBJ1-2; 8 bases agree with TRBD1. Germline V gives CDR1 SQVTM, CDR2 ANQGSEA. CDR3 length: 16 amino acids. V was clipped by 7 bases and J by 4 bases; unmatched bases: 17. CDR3 nucleotide sequence: TGCAGCGCCCTTAGAACCAGAGGACAGGGCGGCTATGGCTACACCTTC. Its translation is CSALRTRGQGGYGYTF.

V and J are TRBV7-8 and TRBJ1-2, with D possibly TRBD1 on 6 matching bases. The V gene's germline CDR1 is SGHVS and CDR2 FQNEAQ. The CDR3 sequence is 14 residues long. The V gene lost 5 bases and the J gene lost 6 bases, with 16 bases spanning the gap. The CDR3 loop reads CASSPPTGRDGYTF. The CDR3 bases are TGTGCCAGCAGCCCCCCCACAGGGAGGGATGGCTACACCTTC.

A note on this clone: The sample holds other DNA sequences that translate to the same CDR3. This sequence joins TRBV9 and TRBJ2-7, with 7 bases lining up with TRBD2. This CDR3 spans 14 amino acids. J gave up 2 bases and V 0 bases, and 2 bases lay outside the gene matches. Germline V gene data show CDR1 as SGDLS and CDR2 as YYNGEE. The chain's CDR3 is CASSVGAGAYEQYF. CDR3 DNA: TGTGCCAGCAGCGTAGGGGCGGGGGCCTACGAGCAGTACTTC.

The chain recombines TRBV6-4 with TRBJ2-3, with D tentatively TRBD2 (7 bases). This CDR3 contains 15 residues. Germline CDR1 and CDR2: MRHNA and SNTAGT. V was trimmed by 0 bases and J by 4 bases, leaving 11 bases between them. CDR3 sequence (DNA): TGTGCCAGCAGTGACTCGGGGGGGCAGGCAGATACGCAGTATTTT. Translation: CASSDSGGQADTQYF.